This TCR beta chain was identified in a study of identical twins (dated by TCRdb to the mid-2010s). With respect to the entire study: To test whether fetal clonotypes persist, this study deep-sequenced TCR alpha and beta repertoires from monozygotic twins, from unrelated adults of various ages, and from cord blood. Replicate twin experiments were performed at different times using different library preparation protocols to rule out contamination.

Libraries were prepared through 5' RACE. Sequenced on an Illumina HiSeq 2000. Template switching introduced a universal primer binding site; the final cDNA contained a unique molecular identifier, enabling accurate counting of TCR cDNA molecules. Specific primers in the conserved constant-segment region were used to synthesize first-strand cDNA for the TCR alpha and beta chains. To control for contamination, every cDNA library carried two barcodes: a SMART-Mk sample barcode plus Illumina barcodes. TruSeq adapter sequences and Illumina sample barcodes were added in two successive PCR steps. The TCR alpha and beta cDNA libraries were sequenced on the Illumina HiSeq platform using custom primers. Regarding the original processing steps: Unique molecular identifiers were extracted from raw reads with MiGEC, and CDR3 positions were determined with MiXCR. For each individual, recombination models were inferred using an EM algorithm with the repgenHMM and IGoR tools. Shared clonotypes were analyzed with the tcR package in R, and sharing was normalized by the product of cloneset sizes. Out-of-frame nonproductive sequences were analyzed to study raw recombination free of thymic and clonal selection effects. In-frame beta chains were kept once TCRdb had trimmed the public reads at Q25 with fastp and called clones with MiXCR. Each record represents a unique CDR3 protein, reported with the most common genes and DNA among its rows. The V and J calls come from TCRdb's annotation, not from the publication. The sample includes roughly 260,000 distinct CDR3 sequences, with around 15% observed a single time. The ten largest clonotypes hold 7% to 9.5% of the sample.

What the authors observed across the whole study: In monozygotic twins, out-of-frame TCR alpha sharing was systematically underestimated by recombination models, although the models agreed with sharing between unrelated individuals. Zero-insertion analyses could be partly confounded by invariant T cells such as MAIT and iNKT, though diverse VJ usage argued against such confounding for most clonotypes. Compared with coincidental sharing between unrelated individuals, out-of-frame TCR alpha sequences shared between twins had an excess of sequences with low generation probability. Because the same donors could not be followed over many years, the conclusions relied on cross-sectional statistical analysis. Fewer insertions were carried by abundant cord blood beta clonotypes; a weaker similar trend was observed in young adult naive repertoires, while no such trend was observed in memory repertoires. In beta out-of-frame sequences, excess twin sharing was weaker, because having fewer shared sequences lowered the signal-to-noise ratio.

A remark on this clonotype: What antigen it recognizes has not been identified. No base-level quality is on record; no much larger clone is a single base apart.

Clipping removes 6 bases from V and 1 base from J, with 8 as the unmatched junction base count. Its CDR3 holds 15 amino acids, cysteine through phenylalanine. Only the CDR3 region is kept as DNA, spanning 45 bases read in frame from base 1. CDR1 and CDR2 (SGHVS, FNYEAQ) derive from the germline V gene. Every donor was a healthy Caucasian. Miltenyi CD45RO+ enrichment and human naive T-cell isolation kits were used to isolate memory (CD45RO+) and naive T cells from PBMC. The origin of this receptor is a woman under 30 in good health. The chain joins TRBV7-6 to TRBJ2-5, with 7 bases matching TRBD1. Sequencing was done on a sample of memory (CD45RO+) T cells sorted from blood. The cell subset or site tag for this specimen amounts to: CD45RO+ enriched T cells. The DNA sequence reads TGTGCCAGCAGTCAAATGGGACAGCTCCAAGAGACCCAGTACTTC. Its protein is CASSQMGQLQETQYF. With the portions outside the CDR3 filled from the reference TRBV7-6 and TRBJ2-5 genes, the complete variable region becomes GAGVSQSPRYKVTKRGQDVALRCDPISGHVSLYWYRQALGQGPEFLTYFNYEAQQDKSGLPNDRFSAERPEGSISTLTIQRTEQRDSAMYRCASSQMGQLQETQYFGPGTRLLVL.